This T cell receptor beta chain stems from a study of preoperative IRX-2 immunotherapy in early breast cancer. Repertoires were generated with immunoSEQ multiplex PCR, while TCRdb's copy carries only in-frame clones and drops some. The sample holds tens of thousands of clones; approximately 95% are singletons and the top ten take around 15%. This sample's treatment: preoperative locoregional IRX-2 cytokine immunotherapy. This sequence was found in a human donor with breast cancer. This specimen consisted of tumor tissue, obtained after IRX-2 immunotherapy.

The CDR3 reads CASSRTGGENIQYF. The CDR3 nucleotides read TGTGCCAGCAGTCGAACAGGGGGCGAAAACATTCAGTACTTC. J is TRBJ2-4 and V is TRBV5-4, with TRBD1 matching 9 bases. Per germline, CDR1 SGHNT and CDR2 YYREEE (reference sequence). The CDR3 loop spans 14 amino acids. Germline trimming cut 5 bases from V and 5 bases from J; bases unmatched to any gene: 5.